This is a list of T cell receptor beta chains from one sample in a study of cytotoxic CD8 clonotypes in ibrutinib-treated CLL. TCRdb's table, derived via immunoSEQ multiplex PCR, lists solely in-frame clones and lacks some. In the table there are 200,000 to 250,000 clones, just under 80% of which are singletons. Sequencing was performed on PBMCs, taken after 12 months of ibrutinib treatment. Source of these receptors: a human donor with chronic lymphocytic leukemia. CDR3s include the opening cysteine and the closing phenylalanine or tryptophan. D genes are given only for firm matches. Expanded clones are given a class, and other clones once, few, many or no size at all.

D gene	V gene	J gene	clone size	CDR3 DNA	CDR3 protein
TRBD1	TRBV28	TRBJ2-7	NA	TGTGCCAGCAGTTTAATTGGGACAGGGGGCCACCACGCCTACGAGCAGTACTTC	CASSLIGTGGHHAYEQYF
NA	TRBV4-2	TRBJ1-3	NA	TGTGCCAGCAGCCAAGAATCGGCAGGGGCGATCTCTGGAAACACCATATATTTT	CASSQESAGAISGNTIYF
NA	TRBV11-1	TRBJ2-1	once	TGTGCCAGCAGCTTAGCGCGCGGTAGCTCCTACAATGAGCAGTTCTTC	CASSLARGSSYNEQFF
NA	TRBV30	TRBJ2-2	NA	TGTGCCTGGAGTCATGGAGCCGGGGAGCTGTTTTTT	CAWSHGAGELFF
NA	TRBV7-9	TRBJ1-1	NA	TGTGCCAGCAGCTTGGGCCCCGGACAGTCGAACACTGAAGCTTTCTTT	CASSLGPGQSNTEAFF
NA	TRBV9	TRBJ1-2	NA	TGTGCCAGCACCCCCGGGGGGCTTGCTGGTGGCTACACCTTC	CASTPGGLAGGYTF
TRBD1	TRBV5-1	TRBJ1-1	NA	TGCGCCAGCAGCTTGGACAGGGGTGGTACTGAAGCTTTCTTT	CASSLDRGGTEAFF
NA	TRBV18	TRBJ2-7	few	TGTGCCAGCTCCCAATATGGTTCGGCGGGACAGAGATCTGGCGAGCAGTACTTC	CASSQYGSAGQRSGEQYF
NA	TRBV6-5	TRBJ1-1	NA	TGTGCCAGCAGTTACCCCAGGGAGCAGAACACTGAAGCTTTCTTT	CASSYPREQNTEAFF
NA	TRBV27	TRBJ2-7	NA	TGTGCCAGCACCCCTTCAGGGTTTCCAACGTACGAGCAGTACTTC	CASTPSGFPTYEQYF
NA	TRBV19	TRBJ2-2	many	TGTGCCAGTAAGTCTCTAGAGGGAGACACCGGGGAGCTGTTTTTT	CASKSLEGDTGELFF
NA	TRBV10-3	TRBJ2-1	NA	TGTGCCATCGGTCCGGGACTGACCTACAATGAGCAGTTCTTC	CAIGPGLTYNEQFF
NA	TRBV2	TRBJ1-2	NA	TGTGCCAGCAAGGTAGCAAGTGCCTATGGCTACACCTTC	CASKVASAYGYTF
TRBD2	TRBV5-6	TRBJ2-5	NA	TGTGCCAGCAGCCTGGCCGGGACTAAAGAGACCCAGTACTTC	CASSLAGTKETQYF
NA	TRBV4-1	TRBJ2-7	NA	TGCGCCAGCAGCCAAGATTTTCGGTCTCGGTTCTACGAGCAGTACTTC	CASSQDFRSRFYEQYF